These 13 T cell receptor beta chains came from one sample sequenced in a study of CD8+CD57+ T cells in acquired aplastic anemia. TCR beta VDJ and CDR3 profiling used genomic DNA as template. MiXCR, applied by TCRdb to the reads, yields one record per CDR3 protein. Of over 150,000 distinct CDR3 sequences in the sample, around 50% were seen once. Sequenced input: sorted CD4+, CD8+, or CD8+CD57+ T cells (not recorded which) from PBMCs. The source of these receptors is a human donor in good health, serving as a control.

This clonotype has a handful of counts. The chain employs TRBV5-8 and TRBJ1-2, with 7 nucleotides matching TRBD1. Germline CDR1 and CDR2: SGHTS and YDEGEE. The CDR3 has 15 residues. With 7 bases clipped from V and 6 bases from J, the junction kept 15 bases outside the gene matches. Here the CDR3 DNA reads TGTGCCAGCGGACATTCAGGGGGGATATATGATGGCTACACCTTC. This encodes CASGHSGGIYDGYTF.

As regards this clonotype: With a much larger clone just one base away, this may be a read error. The genes are TRBV6-6 and TRBJ2-7, with TRBD1 matching over 7 bases. This CDR3 is 17 amino acids long. CDR1 and CDR2 from the germline V gene are MNHNY and SVGAGI (reference sequence). The CDR3 DNA reads TGTGCCGGCAGTTACACCGCGACAGGGACGCTCTCCTACGAGCAGTACTTC. Residues: CAGSYTATGTLSYEQYF.

The chain links TRBV30 to TRBJ1-1; D unclear. Germline-derived CDR1 and CDR2 are GTSNPN and SVGIG (reference sequence). The CDR3 runs 11 residues. Trimming took off 3 bases at V and 0 bases at J, with 2 bases between the two ends. CDR3 sequence (DNA): TGTGCCTGGAGAGTGAACACTGAAGCTTTCTTT. It encodes CAWRVNTEAFF.

The chain carries TRBV5-1 and TRBJ1-2; 7 nucleotides agree with TRBD1. Trimming removed 6 bases from V and 4 bases from J; junction bases left unmatched: 9. This CDR3 is built from 14 residues. The V gene's germline CDR1 is SGHRS and CDR2 YFSETQ. This CDR3 is CASTERGTAYGYTF. The CDR3 region has the DNA TGCGCCAGCACCGAGCGTGGGACAGCCTATGGCTACACCTTC.

This chain links TRBV24-1 with TRBJ2-5, with D perhaps matching TRBD1 or TRBD2 (5 bases each). Germline assignment: CDR1 KGHDR and CDR2 SFDVKD. CDR3 size: 16 residues. V was cut by 4 bases and J by 5 bases, with 19 bases left in between. This chain's CDR3 is CATSDSRQRVGETQYF. CDR3 nucleotides: TGTGCCACCAGTGACTCCCGACAGAGGGTAGGGGAGACCCAGTACTTC.

The J gene is TRBJ2-7, the V gene TRBV7-2; possible D gene TRBD1, 6 bases. Germline V lookup: CDR1 SGHTA, CDR2 FQGNSA. The germline V and J ends were trimmed by 5 bases and 0 bases, with 14 bases remaining between them. The CDR3 covers 15 residues. The CDR3 coding sequence is TGTGCCAGCAGCCCAAACAGGGCTTTCTCCTACGAGCAGTACTTC. It translates to CASSPNRAFSYEQYF.

The gene calls are TRBV7-9 and TRBJ2-7, with D unclear. V dropped 5 bases and J dropped 7 bases, with 15 bases sitting between them. The CDR3 is 13 residues long. CDR1 and CDR2 from the germline V gene are SEHNR and FQNEAQ (reference sequence). The CDR3 nucleotides are TGTGCCAGCAGCGCCCATGGCGTCGATGAGCAGTACTTC. Translating it yields CASSAHGVDEQYF.

This clonotype was observed at least ten times. The chain links TRBV9 to TRBJ1-4, with TRBD1 identical over 9 bases. Trimming took 4 bases from V and 10 from J; bases not matched to a gene: 11. Germline CDR1 SGDLS, CDR2 YYNGEE. The CDR3 extends over 15 amino acids. CDR3 sequence reads: CASSRSGTGTGKLFF. The CDR3 nucleotides read TGTGCCAGCAGCCGTAGTGGGACAGGGACCGGAAAACTGTTTTTT.

This clonotype showed up just a few times. The V call is TRBV7-3, the J call TRBJ2-3, with 8 nucleotides matching TRBD2. V was pared by 5 bases and J by 4 bases, with 2 bases of the junction left unmatched. CDR3 length: 13 amino acids. Looked up from germline, CDR1 is SGHTA and CDR2 is FQGTGA. CDR3 in DNA: TGTGCCAGCAGCCCGGGGGGGGCAGATACGCAGTATTTT. It codes for CASSPGGADTQYF.

This chain connects TRBV7-2 to TRBJ2-7, with D unclear. The CDR3 is 14 residues long. Trimming took 2 bases from V and 1 from J, leaving 9 bases between them. Germline V lookup: CDR1 SGHTA, CDR2 FQGNSA. The CDR3 protein is CASSLSDASYEQYF. The CDR3 region has the DNA TGTGCCAGCAGCTTATCGGACGCTTCCTACGAGCAGTACTTC.

This clonotype was observed a few times. The rearrangement links TRBV7-9 to TRBJ2-7; unclear D gene. The germline V gene has CDR1 SEHNR and CDR2 FQNEAQ (reference sequence). The ends were cut back, 5 bases at V and 7 bases at J, with 9 bases in the middle. This CDR3 contains 11 residues. In DNA, the CDR3 is TGTGCCAGCAGCCCCGTTTTAGAGCAGTACTTC. Its translation is CASSPVLEQYF.

This clonotype was detected ten times or more. J is TRBJ2-6 and V is TRBV9, with D hard to call. The V gene's germline CDR1 is SGDLS and CDR2 YYNGEE. V was shortened by 4 bases and J by 6 bases, with 5 bases between the two germline ends. CDR3 length: 12 amino acids. CDR3 protein: CASSPAANVLTF. The CDR3 nucleotides read TGTGCCAGCAGCCCAGCGGCCAACGTCCTGACTTTC.

The chain carries TRBV25-1 and TRBJ2-1; 12 bases are shared with TRBD2. The V gene end was trimmed by 6 bases and the J gene end by 9 bases; junction bases not matched to a gene: 9. CDR3 length: 15 amino acids. The germline V gene has CDR1 MGHDK and CDR2 SYGVNS. The CDR3 here is CASRRTSGEVAEQFF. The CDR3 DNA is TGTGCCAGCAGACGGACTAGCGGGGAAGTGGCTGAGCAGTTCTTC.